The 26 T cell receptor beta chains presented below share a single source sample, sequenced in a study of T cell changes during pregnancy in multiple sclerosis. Repertoires were generated with immunoSEQ multiplex PCR, while TCRdb's copy carries only in-frame clones and drops some. The repertoire includes about 40,000 clones, about 85% of them detected once, and 0.9% to 1.5% sits in the top ten. The input for sequencing was CD4+ T cells from peripheral blood mononuclear cells, taken in the second trimester of pregnancy. The receptor source for this set is a female donor with multiple sclerosis, enrolled in a pregnancy study.

The chain is built from TRBV5-4 and TRBJ2-2; 13 nucleotides line up with TRBD2. The CDR3 runs to 17 residues. After removal of 0 bases from V and 4 bases from J, the junction contained 3 bases not matched to a gene. Germline CDR1 and CDR2: SGHNT and YYREEE (reference sequence). CDR3 in amino acids: CASSLGLAGGPTGELFF. The CDR3 DNA follows: TGTGCCAGCAGCTTGGGACTAGCGGGGGGCCCCACCGGGGAGCTGTTTTTT.

The rearrangement links TRBV18 to TRBJ2-1, with TRBD2 matching over 10 bases. Trimming cost V 0 bases and J 8 bases; bases outside gene matches: 4. The CDR3 extends over 15 amino acids. Germline CDR1 is KGHSH and CDR2 is LQKENI. The CDR3 here is CASSPPLAGLDEQFF. The DNA for the CDR3 is TGTGCCAGCTCACCACCACTAGCGGGACTCGATGAGCAGTTCTTC.

The CDR3 DNA reads TGTGCCAGCTCACTCCAGACAGCTAACTATGGCTACACCTTC. Translating it yields CASSLQTANYGYTF. V is TRBV18 and J is TRBJ1-2; D might be TRBD1 (5 bases). From germline, CDR1 is KGHSH and CDR2 LQKENI. CDR3 size: 14 residues. V lost 4 bases, J lost 0 bases, and 9 bases lay in between.

This clone was seen a handful of times. The chain links TRBV6-1 to TRBJ1-3; the D is unclear. V lost 3 bases and J 4 bases, leaving 7 bases between the germline ends. Germline V gene data show CDR1 as MNHNS and CDR2 as SASEGT. The length of the CDR3 is 13 residues. In nucleotides, the CDR3 is TGTGCCAGCAGTGAGGAGAGGGGAAACACCATATATTTT. Residues: CASSEERGNTIYF.

This chain connects TRBV4-1 to TRBJ2-1; D perhaps matches TRBD2 (5 bases). With 1 base removed from V and 15 bases from J, the gap between germline ends came to 37 bases. The germline CDR1 and CDR2 sequences are MGHRA and YSYEKL. The CDR3 contains 20 residues. The CDR3 loop reads CASSQVPGIPNREKRKERFF. CDR3 in DNA: TGCGCCAGCAGCCAAGTGCCCGGGATCCCGAACCGAGAAAAGCGCAAGGAGAGGTTCTTC.

This chain connects TRBV14 to TRBJ2-3, with a possible D match to TRBD2 (5 bases). The CDR3 loop spans 14 amino acids. V lost 4 bases and J 4 bases, leaving 12 bases between the germline ends. CDR1 is SGHDN and CDR2 is FVKESK in the germline V gene. CDR3: CASSLAPGSDTQYF. The CDR3, as DNA: TGTGCCAGCAGCCTAGCCCCGGGGTCAGATACGCAGTATTTT. Combining the CDR3 with reference TRBV14 and TRBJ2-3 gives the whole variable domain EAGVTQFPSHSVIEKGQTVTLRCDPISGHDNLYWYRRVMGKEIKFLLHFVKESKQDESGMPNNRFLAERTGGTYSTLKVQPAELEDSGVYFCASSLAPGSDTQYFGPGTRLTVL.

This chain connects TRBV19 to TRBJ2-7; D call uncertain. Germline V gives CDR1 LNHDA, CDR2 SQIVND (reference sequence). The CDR3 extends over 13 amino acids. Between the trimmed V and J ends, which lost 4 bases and 6 bases, there was a span of 13 bases. The CDR3 bases are TGTGCCAGTAGTAAACCCCCAATGGCCGAGCAGTACTTC. Protein: CASSKPPMAEQYF.

The CDR3 spells CASSFDRREKLFF. DNA of the CDR3: TGTGCCAGCAGCTTCGACAGGCGGGAAAAACTGTTTTTT. The rearrangement uses TRBV7-8 and TRBJ1-4, with D possibly matching TRBD1 (6 bases). This CDR3 region has 13 residues. Looked up from germline, CDR1 is SGHVS and CDR2 is FQNEAQ. V shed 3 bases and J shed 8 bases, with 10 bases lying between them.

The chain joins TRBV18 to TRBJ1-5; perhaps TRBD1 as D (6 bases). The CDR3 has 15 amino acids. The V gene's germline CDR1 is KGHSH and CDR2 LQKENI. V dropped 4 bases and J dropped 1 base, with 11 bases sitting between them. Here the CDR3 reads CASSLQGDSNQPQHF. DNA of the CDR3: TGTGCCAGCTCACTACAGGGAGACAGCAATCAGCCCCAGCATTTT.

The chain has TRBV4-2 and TRBJ2-3; D not resolved. Germline-derived CDR1 and CDR2 are LGHNA and YNFKEQ. Trimming left V 0 bases short and J 4 bases short, with 2 bases between. The CDR3 totals 12 residues. The CDR3 bases are TGTGCCAGCAGCCAAGACTCAGATACGCAGTATTTT. This codes for CASSQDSDTQYF.

The chain has TRBV6-1 and TRBJ2-2; 7 nucleotides agree with TRBD1. Unmatched junction bases numbered 6, after V lost 3 bases and J lost 5 bases. Germline CDR1 and CDR2: MNHNS and SASEGT. The CDR3 extends over 15 amino acids. The CDR3 is CASSEAQGRTGELFF. CDR3 nucleotides: TGTGCCAGCAGTGAGGCACAGGGGCGGACCGGGGAGCTGTTTTTT.

The chain is built from TRBV6-1 and TRBJ2-2, with TRBD1 matching over 7 bases. CDR1 is MNHNS and CDR2 is SASEGT in the germline V gene. The CDR3 totals 14 residues. V lost 6 bases, J lost 3 bases, and 4 bases stayed unmatched. The CDR3 loop is CASSRTGDTGELFF. Here the CDR3 DNA reads TGTGCCAGCAGCAGGACAGGAGACACCGGGGAGCTGTTTTTT.

This clone was seen once. The chain combines TRBV2 with TRBJ2-6; 8 bases match TRBD1. From germline, CDR1 is SNHLY and CDR2 FYNNEI. The CDR3 contains 18 residues. V was clipped by 5 bases and J by 2 bases; unmatched bases: 11. CDR3: CASSFNGDRLTGANVLTF. In DNA form, the CDR3 reads TGTGCCAGCAGTTTCAACGGGGACAGGCTGACTGGGGCCAACGTCCTGACTTTC.

The chain combines TRBV4-2 with TRBJ2-1, with 10 positions matching TRBD2. CDR3 length equals 17 residues. The trim removed 0 bases at V and 6 bases at J, leaving 8 bases unmatched. CDR1 is LGHNA, CDR2 YNFKEQ, per germline. DNA of the CDR3: TGTGCCAGCAGCCAAGACCAAGGGGCTAGCGGGGGCAATGAGCAGTTCTTC. Amino acid sequence: CASSQDQGASGGNEQFF.

The chain recombines TRBV6-5 with TRBJ1-1; D remains ambiguous. This CDR3 comprises 13 residues. Germline lookup yields CDR1 MNHEY and CDR2 SVGAGI. The V end lost 5 bases, the J end lost 0 bases, and 7 bases lay between the germline ends. The CDR3 sequence is CASSNNLNTEAFF. The DNA of the CDR3 is TGTGCCAGCAGTAACAATTTGAACACTGAAGCTTTCTTT.

This chain uses TRBV7-3 with TRBJ2-3; 11 bases agree with TRBD1. The CDR3 runs 16 residues. CDR1 is SGHTA and CDR2 is FQGTGA in the germline V gene. J lost 5 bases, V lost 5 bases, and 9 bases had no gene match. CDR3: CASSNGQGATQDTQYF. CDR3 sequence (DNA): TGTGCCAGCAGCAATGGACAGGGGGCAACACAAGATACGCAGTATTTT.

For the CDR3, the DNA is TGCGCCAGCAGCTCGGGACTAGCGGGTAGGGGCCAAGAGACCCAGTACTTC. Encoded protein: CASSSGLAGRGQETQYF. The rearrangement uses TRBV5-1 and TRBJ2-5; TRBD2 aligns across 12 bases. The CDR3 totals 17 residues. The J segment lost 1 base and the V segment lost 3 bases, leaving 7 bases of the junction unmatched. The V gene's germline CDR1 is SGHRS and CDR2 YFSETQ.

This chain connects TRBV5-1 to TRBJ1-2; D gene unclear. The length of the CDR3 is 14 residues. The V gene lost 3 bases and the J gene lost 4 bases, with 13 bases spanning the gap. Germline V gene sequence: CDR1 SGHRS, CDR2 YFSETQ. The CDR3 DNA reads as TGCGCCAGCAGCTCGACGGGGAGCGCCTATGGCTACACCTTC. Amino acid sequence: CASSSTGSAYGYTF.

Here the CDR3 reads CASSPSGNYNEQFF. CDR3 nucleotide sequence: TGTGCCAGCAGCCCTAGTGGAAACTACAATGAGCAGTTCTTC. V is TRBV7-8 and J is TRBJ2-1; D not resolved. Trimming stripped 5 bases from V and 3 bases from J, with 11 bases between. The CDR3 sequence is 14 residues long. Germline-derived CDR1 and CDR2 are SGHVS and FQNEAQ.

The V gene is TRBV5-4, the J gene TRBJ2-1; 10 positions agree with TRBD2. Germline V gives CDR1 SGHNT, CDR2 YYREEE (reference sequence). The CDR3 runs to 18 residues. Germline trimming cut 4 bases from V and 7 bases from J; bases unmatched to any gene: 17. For the CDR3, the DNA is TGTGCCAGCAGCCGACTTAGGACAGCGGGAGGGCCGGGGAATGAGCAGTTCTTC. Encoded protein: CASSRLRTAGGPGNEQFF.

V and J are TRBV6-5 and TRBJ2-5; 11 bases are shared with TRBD1. The CDR3 totals 16 residues. Germline-derived CDR1 and CDR2 are MNHEY and SVGAGI. The V segment lost 3 bases and the J segment 4 bases; nucleotides outside the gene matches: 7. The CDR3 DNA follows: TGTGCCAGCAGTTATCCGGGACAGGGGGGTCGAGAGACCCAGTACTTC. Residues: CASSYPGQGGRETQYF.

The chain has TRBV14 and TRBJ2-6, with a tentative D call TRBD1 (8 bases). In germline, CDR1 is SGHDN, CDR2 FVKESK. V lost 5 bases to trimming and J lost 15 bases, with 23 bases between them. The CDR3 loop spans 15 amino acids. The CDR3 here is CASSDTGQGGGDLTF. The CDR3 DNA reads TGTGCCAGCAGCGACACCGGACAGGGAGGGGGTGACCTGACTTTC.

The chain is built from TRBV2 and TRBJ2-7; 9 bases fit TRBD1. Unmatched junction bases numbered 13, after V lost 6 bases and J lost 1 base. This CDR3 is built from 17 residues. CDR1 is SNHLY and CDR2 is FYNNEI in the germline V gene. The CDR3 reads CASRGGQGSPQSYEQYF. In DNA, the CDR3 is TGTGCCAGCAGGGGGGGACAGGGATCTCCCCAATCCTACGAGCAGTACTTC.

The chain joins TRBV5-1 to TRBJ2-3; 7 bases agree with TRBD1. The CDR3 loop spans 17 amino acids. V was clipped by 4 bases and J by 2 bases; unmatched bases: 13. CDR1 is SGHRS and CDR2 is YFSETQ in the germline V gene. The CDR3 is CASSQGQSLTTTDTQYF. The CDR3 nucleotides read TGCGCCAGCAGCCAGGGACAGAGTCTTACAACCACAGATACGCAGTATTTT.

The chain employs TRBV11-2 and TRBJ1-4; D gene ambiguous. The germline V gene has CDR1 SGHAT and CDR2 FQNNGV. The CDR3 spans 14 residues. The germline V and J ends were trimmed by 5 bases and 8 bases, with 15 bases remaining between them. The CDR3, as DNA: TGTGCCAGCAGCGCCCCGGGGAAATCAGAAAAACTGTTTTTT. The encoded protein is CASSAPGKSEKLFF.

The V gene is TRBV6-5, the J gene TRBJ1-2; 8 nucleotides line up with TRBD1. V lost 5 bases to trimming and J lost 6 bases; unmatched junction nucleotides: 5. The CDR3 is made up of 13 amino acids. Per the germline V gene, CDR1 is MNHEY and CDR2 is SVGAGI. The CDR3 protein is CASSRTGIDGYTF. In nucleotides, the CDR3 is TGTGCCAGCAGTCGGACAGGGATCGATGGCTACACCTTC.